This T cell receptor beta chain was sequenced for a study of T cells after somatic rescue of genetic block. CDR1 SEHNR and CDR2 FQNEAQ come from the germline V gene (reference sequence). The CDR3 is made up of 12 amino acids. Trimming stripped 5 bases from V and 8 bases from J, with 9 bases between. This table comes from immunoSEQ multiplex PCR, and its TCRdb copy is limited to in-frame clones, with some not included. The sample contains about 110,000 clones, about 90% of which appear only once. V gene TRBV7-9 combines with J gene TRBJ1-4; D uncertain. The TCR was taken from a woman aged 18-30 years. The specimen sequenced was peripheral blood mononuclear cells (PBMCs). The CDR3 reads CASSRSIEKLFF. CDR3 DNA: TGTGCCAGCAGCCGTAGTATCGAAAAACTGTTTTTT.